Following are 17 T cell receptor beta chains from one sample sequenced in a study of T cells in Graves' hyperthyroidism and ophthalmopathy (dated by TCRdb to between 2019 and 2020). Library preparation was by multiplex PCR. Data came from an Illumina HiSeq 2000. Amplification of TCR beta CDR3 regions was carried out from RNA transcripts. A first-round RT-PCR of the TCR CDR3 used the HTBI primer set with the Qiagen OneStep RT-PCR kit. The public reads were quality trimmed at Q25 with fastp and then assembled into clones with MiXCR by TCRdb, keeping productive beta chains. All rows with the same CDR3 protein become a single entry with the most common DNA and genes. This sample comprises 300,000 to 400,000 distinct CDR3 sequences, over 11% of them detected only once. 9.5% to 11% of the sample is in the top ten clones. Sequencing was performed on blood. These receptors all stem from a woman aged 60-75 years with Graves' hyperthyroidism.

Concerning this clonotype itself: A much more abundant neighbour one base away suggests this may be a read error. The chain couples TRBV5-6 to TRBJ2-1, with D uncertain. CDR1 and CDR2 (germline): SGHDT, YYEEEE. The CDR3 spans 15 residues. Written as DNA, the CDR3 is TGTGCCAGCAGCTTATATACAGCCTCCTACAATGAGCGGTTCTTC. It is translated as CASSLYTASYNERFF.

In its sample, this clonotype was seen a few times. This chain links TRBV5-5 with TRBJ2-6; D unclear. This CDR3 spans 15 amino acids. From germline, CDR1 is SGHKS and CDR2 YYEKEE (reference sequence). Trimming pared 0 bases from V and 0 bases from J, leaving 4 bases between. This CDR3 reads CASSLAYSGANVLTF. In DNA form, the CDR3 reads TGTGCCAGCAGCTTGGCGTACTCTGGGGCCAACGTCCTGACTTTC. Drawing the rest from reference TRBV5-5 and TRBJ2-6, the complete variable domain is DAGVTQSPTHLIKTRGQQVTLRCSPISGHKSVSWYQQVLGQGPQFIFQYYEKEERGRGNFPDRFSARQFPNYSSELNVNALLLGDSALYLCASSLAYSGANVLTFGAGSRLTVL.

The CDR3 DNA is TGTGCCAGCTCACCACCGGGACAGGGACATTCACCCCTCCACTTT. Translated, it gives CASSPPGQGHSPLHF. V is TRBV18 and J is TRBJ1-6; 9 positions match TRBD1. The CDR3 spans 15 residues. CDR1 and CDR2 from the germline V gene are KGHSH and LQKENI. Trimming took 0 bases from V and 8 from J; bases not matched to a gene: 2.

The sample holds many counts of this clonotype. The chain employs TRBV27 and TRBJ2-1; the match to TRBD2 covers 12 bases. This CDR3 has 16 residues. Germline V gene lookup returns CDR1 MNHEY and CDR2 SMNVEV (reference sequence). With V trimmed by 4 bases and J by 6 bases, 7 bases remained unmatched. The CDR3 reads CASSSPSGRAVNEQFF. CDR3 sequence (DNA): TGTGCCAGCAGTTCACCTAGCGGGAGGGCCGTCAATGAGCAGTTCTTC.

A few counts support this clonotype. V is TRBV12-3 or TRBV12-4 and J is TRBJ1-2; weak D call: TRBD1 (6 bases). The CDR3 runs 12 residues. The V end lost 8 bases, the J end lost 4 bases, and 11 bases lay between the germline ends. The CDR3 reads CASGIQGYGYTF. CDR3 DNA sequence: TGTGCCAGCGGGATACAGGGCTATGGCTACACCTTC.

This clonotype turned up a few times. The chain combines TRBV6-1 with TRBJ2-5; D is perhaps TRBD1 (6 bases). The length of the CDR3 is 13 residues. Trimming took 6 bases from V and 4 from J, leaving 12 bases between them. Germline V gives CDR1 MNHNS, CDR2 SASEGT. The CDR3 is CASRRTGIETQYF. The CDR3, as DNA: TGTGCCAGCAGAAGAACAGGGATAGAGACCCAGTACTTC.

This clonotype was seen ten or more times. V usage is TRBV24-1 and J usage is TRBJ2-3; TRBD2 might be the D (6 bases). Germline-derived CDR1 and CDR2 are KGHDR and SFDVKD. With 3 bases removed from V and 0 bases from J, the gap between germline ends came to 18 bases. The CDR3 consists of 18 residues. The CDR3 bases are TGTGCCACCAGTGATCCCTCGGGGGAGACCGTTAGCACAGATACGCAGTATTTT. It codes for CATSDPSGETVSTDTQYF.

The V call is TRBV24-1, the J call TRBJ2-1; 13 bases map to TRBD2. The V segment lost 5 bases and the J segment 6 bases; nucleotides outside the gene matches: 3. The CDR3 runs to 15 residues. Germline V gene sequence: CDR1 KGHDR, CDR2 SFDVKD. This CDR3 is CATSATSGRFNEQFF. The CDR3 nucleotides are TGTGCCACCAGTGCGACTAGCGGGAGGTTCAATGAGCAGTTCTTC.

This clonotype was found a few times. The chain links TRBV18 to TRBJ2-5; D is possibly TRBD2 (5 bases). The V and J ends lost 4 bases and 0 bases respectively, with 6 bases between them. This CDR3 is built from 13 residues. The germline V gene encodes CDR1 KGHSH and CDR2 LQKENI. The CDR3 reads CASSRTDQETQYF. The DNA of the CDR3 is TGTGCCAGCTCACGGACTGACCAAGAGACCCAGTACTTC.

This clonotype was seen a few times. The J gene is TRBJ2-1, the V gene TRBV7-2; perhaps TRBD1 as D (5 bases). The germline gives CDR1 SGHTA, CDR2 FQGNSA. The ends were cut back, 5 bases at V and 8 bases at J, with 13 bases in the middle. The CDR3 extends over 13 amino acids. This chain's CDR3 is CASSARQMDEQFF. In nucleotides, the CDR3 is TGTGCCAGCAGCGCCCGACAGATGGATGAGCAGTTCTTC.

This clonotype has ten or more counts. The chain is built from TRBV2 and TRBJ2-7, with D possibly matching TRBD2 (6 bases). Trimming took off 0 bases at V and 7 bases at J, with 10 bases between the two ends. Germline V lookup: CDR1 SNHLY, CDR2 FYNNEI. This CDR3 is built from 13 residues. The CDR3 sequence is CASSEARREEQYF. The CDR3 nucleotides read TGTGCCAGCAGTGAAGCGCGGAGGGAGGAGCAGTACTTC.

In this sample, this clonotype turned up a few times. Being one base from a much bigger clone, this may be a read error. The rearrangement links TRBV20-1 to TRBJ2-3, with 12 nucleotides matching TRBD2. CDR1 and CDR2 (germline): DFQATT, SNEGSKA (reference sequence). V gave up 5 bases and J gave up 1 base; unmatched junction bases: 1. This CDR3 has 14 residues. DNA for the CDR3: TGCAGTGCTTGGACTAGCGGGGGCACAGATACGCAGTATTTT. It is translated as CSAWTSGGTDTQYF.

This clonotype was counted at least ten times. The chain has TRBV7-8 and TRBJ2-5, with 10 bases that match TRBD2. Trimming cost V 1 base and J 2 bases; bases outside gene matches: 7. Germline values: CDR1 SGHVS, CDR2 FQNEAQ. CDR3 length: 17 residues. CDR3 nucleotide sequence: TGTGCCAGCAGCTTAGGGGTCAGCGGGAGGGAGCAAGAGACCCAGTACTTC. This gives the protein CASSLGVSGREQETQYF.

Many counts were recorded for this clonotype. The rearrangement uses TRBV7-9 and TRBJ2-7, with D hard to call. The germline gives CDR1 SEHNR, CDR2 FQNEAQ (reference sequence). V lost 0 bases, J lost 2 bases, and 8 bases lay in between. This CDR3 is built from 14 residues. Here the CDR3 reads CASSLASRPYEQYF. The CDR3 nucleotides are TGTGCCAGCAGCTTAGCGAGCAGGCCCTACGAGCAGTACTTC.

This clonotype was recorded many times. The rearrangement uses TRBV4-1 and TRBJ2-5, with a weak D call TRBD1 (6 bases). The CDR3 loop spans 16 amino acids. Trimming stripped 10 bases from V and 6 bases from J, with 27 bases between. Germline CDR1 MGHRA, CDR2 YSYEKL. CDR3 protein: CATCDRTNGPSQTQYF. Written as DNA, the CDR3 is TGCGCCACCTGCGACAGGACAAACGGGCCAAGCCAGACCCAGTACTTC.

This clonotype was picked up many times. The chain couples TRBV2 to TRBJ2-7, with D unresolved. The CDR3 consists of 12 residues. Germline V gene data show CDR1 as SNHLY and CDR2 as FYNNEI. V was trimmed by 0 bases and J by 0 bases, leaving 0 bases between them. The CDR3 DNA sequence: TGTGCCAGCAGTGAAGCCTCCTACGAGCAGTACTTC. It yields the protein CASSEASYEQYF. The whole variable domain, filled in from reference TRBV2 and TRBJ2-7, reads EPEVTQTPSHQVTQMGQEVILRCVPISNHLYFYWYRQILGQKVEFLVSFYNNEISEKSEIFDDQFSVERPDGSNFTLKIRSTKLEDSAMYFCASSEASYEQYFGPGTRLTVT.

The chain joins TRBV6-6 to TRBJ1-1; D call uncertain. The germline V and J ends were trimmed by 0 bases and 7 bases, with 15 bases remaining between them. CDR3 length equals 15 residues. Germline V gene sequence: CDR1 MNHNY, CDR2 SVGAGI (reference sequence). The CDR3 nucleotides read TGTGCCAGCAGTTACTCGATTCGGACTGCCCATGAAGCTTTCTTT. Protein sequence: CASSYSIRTAHEAFF.